The entry that follows covers one TCR beta chain sequence. Germline CDR1 SGHTA, CDR2 FQGTGA. This CDR3 is built from 16 residues. The V segment lost 5 bases and the J segment 9 bases; nucleotides outside the gene matches: 16. All enrollees were about 18 to 100 years old and from approximately 25 US areas. Membership in each cohort depended on participant-reported clinical history. All recovered Cohort 3 donors got two negative PCRs, got clearance, or saw symptom resolution. The table came from immunoSEQ multiplex PCR; TCRdb's copy has only in-frame clones and leaves some out. Of 200,000 to 300,000 clones listed, roughly 91% are singletons. This record belongs to a study of blood T cell repertoires in COVID-19. Across the whole study: PBMCs, B-cell-depleted T cells, or T cells provided the cDNA or gDNA that made up the material.

This chain uses TRBV7-3 with TRBJ2-1; 7 nucleotides align to TRBD2. The clonotype originates from a woman younger than 45 who had recovered from COVID-19. Source material: PBMCs or T cells enriched from blood (not recorded which). CDR3 loop: CASSPTRSGRGTEQFF. CDR3 DNA: TGTGCCAGCAGCCCGACCCGCTCGGGGAGGGGAACTGAGCAGTTCTTC.